This is a list of T cell receptor beta chains from one sample in a study of cytomegalovirus exposure and HLA in healthy donors. TCRdb's table, derived via immunoSEQ multiplex PCR, lists solely in-frame clones and lacks some. This table has about 150,000 clones, 60% to 85% appearing once. Specimen: PBMCs. Every receptor here comes from a man aged 40-50 years in good health and CMV-seropositive. CDR3s include the opening cysteine and the closing phenylalanine or tryptophan. The order of the fields is J gene, V gene, clone size, D gene, CDR3 protein, CDR3 DNA. The D gene is left open where the match is weak. Only some rows state a clone size, as once, few, many or a class for expanded clones.

TRBJ2-7,TRBV7-2,-,TRBD2,CASSLAGLAGGLPPEQYF,TGTGCCAGCAGCTTAGCGGGGCTAGCGGGGGGCCTCCCCCCCGAGCAGTACTTC
TRBJ2-4,TRBV11-2,-,-,CASRRYSLGIQYF,TGTGCCAGCAGACGCTACAGTCTTGGCATTCAGTACTTC
TRBJ2-2,TRBV5-1,-,TRBD1,CASSGQGVTGELFF,TGCGCCAGCAGCGGACAGGGGGTTACCGGGGAGCTGTTTTTT
TRBJ2-7,TRBV7-6,-,TRBD1,CASSPTGALGDEQYF,TGTGCCAGCAGCCCGACAGGGGCCCTAGGGGACGAGCAGTACTTC
TRBJ2-1,TRBV4-1,once,TRBD2,CASSQYGTSGSSIVNEQFF,TGCGCCAGCAGCCAATACGGGACTAGCGGGAGTTCTATTGTGAATGAGCAGTTCTTC
TRBJ2-6,TRBV5-6,-,-,CASRGGGLWPSGANGLTF,TGTGCCAGCAGGGGAGGGGGACTCTGGCCCTCTGGGGCCAACGGCCTGACTTTC
TRBJ2-3,TRBV6-1,-,-,CASSELPAHTDTQYF,TGTGCCAGCAGTGAACTGCCAGCGCACACAGATACGCAGTATTTT
TRBJ2-1,TRBV19,-,TRBD1,CASSKTGVSNEQFF,TGTGCCAGTAGTAAAACAGGGGTCAGCAATGAGCAGTTCTTC
TRBJ1-5,TRBV28,few,-,CASSLTPEGQPQHF,TGTGCCAGCAGTTTGACGCCAGAGGGACAGCCCCAGCATTTT
TRBJ2-6,TRBV7-2,few,-,CASRYNSGANVLTF,TGTGCCAGCCGTTACAACTCTGGGGCCAACGTCCTGACTTTC
TRBJ2-2,TRBV5-1,-,TRBD2,CASGGTSGSMNTGELFF,TGCGCCAGCGGGGGGACTAGCGGGAGTATGAACACCGGGGAGCTGTTTTTT
TRBJ2-7,TRBV20-1,-,TRBD1,CSGQGAYEQYF,TGCAGTGGACAGGGGGCCTACGAGCAGTACTTC